This entry describes one T cell receptor beta chain. No antigen is known for it. Other DNA sequences in the sample encode the same CDR3. This sample was included in a study of OX40 agonist ivuxolimab in advanced cancers. Looking at the study overall: Eligibility admitted prior anti-PD-1, anti-PD-L1 or anti-CTLA-4 therapy; approximately 40% had some. Among those treated, three patients had partial responses, one with hepatocellular carcinoma and two with cutaneous melanoma.

Germline V CDR1 and CDR2: SGHTA, FQGNSA. CDR3 length equals 13 residues. The V end lost 1 base, the J end lost 6 bases, and 9 bases lay between the germline ends. Profiling relied on immunoSEQ multiplex PCR, and the TCRdb table lists in-frame clones only, not all of them. The sample gives 36,000 or so clones, around 85% of which show up once; 11% is in the top ten. Overall study findings and caveats: Also showing low normalized T-cell clonal expansion were some of the nonresponders.

This rearrangement joins TRBV7-2 to TRBJ1-1; no definite D call. The source of this sequence is an adult with an advanced solid tumor such as melanoma, head and neck, liver or kidney cancer. Sequenced material: CD4+ or CD8+ T cells sorted from blood, taken in a trial of the OX40 agonist ivuxolimab. Written as DNA, the CDR3 is TGTGCCAGCAGCTTAGGGGCAGGAGCTGAAGCTTTCTTT. Translated, it gives CASSLGAGAEAFF.